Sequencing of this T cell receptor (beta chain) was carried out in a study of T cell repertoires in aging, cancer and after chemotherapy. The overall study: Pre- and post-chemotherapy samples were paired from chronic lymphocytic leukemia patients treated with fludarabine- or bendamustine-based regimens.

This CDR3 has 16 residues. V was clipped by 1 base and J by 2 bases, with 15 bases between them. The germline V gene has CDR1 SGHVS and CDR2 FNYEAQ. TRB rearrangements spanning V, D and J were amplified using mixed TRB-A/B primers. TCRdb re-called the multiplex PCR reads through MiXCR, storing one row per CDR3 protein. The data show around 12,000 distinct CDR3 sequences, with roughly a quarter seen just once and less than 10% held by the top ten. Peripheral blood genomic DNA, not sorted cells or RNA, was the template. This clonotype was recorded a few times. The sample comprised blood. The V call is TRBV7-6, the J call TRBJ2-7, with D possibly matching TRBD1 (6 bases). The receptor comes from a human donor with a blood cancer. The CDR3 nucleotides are TGTGCCAGCAGCTTAGAGGGAACAGGGAGAACCTACGAGCAGTACTTC. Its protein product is CASSLEGTGRTYEQYF.